These 21 T cell receptor beta chains came from one sample sequenced in a study of T cell changes during pregnancy in multiple sclerosis. The data were produced by immunoSEQ multiplex PCR, yet TCRdb's version contains in-frame clones alone and is incomplete. The top ten clones hold roughly 1.5% of a sample with about 110,000 clones, about 90% of them seen once. The starting material was peripheral blood, obtained after pregnancy. Every receptor here comes from a female donor with multiple sclerosis, enrolled in a pregnancy study.

The rearrangement joins TRBV19 to TRBJ2-7, with 7 nucleotides matching TRBD2. The V gene's germline CDR1 is LNHDA and CDR2 SQIVND (reference sequence). After removal of 4 bases from V and 0 bases from J, the junction contained 9 bases not matched to a gene. This CDR3 spans 16 amino acids. The CDR3 nucleotides are TGTGCCAGTAGTACCCCGCGGGGGAGGGGCTCCTACGAGCAGTACTTC. It specifies CASSTPRGRGSYEQYF.

This clone was observed once. V gene TRBV9 combines with J gene TRBJ1-1; D gene ambiguous. In germline, CDR1 is SGDLS, CDR2 YYNGEE. The CDR3 extends over 14 amino acids. Trimming removed 0 bases at V and 5 bases at J, with 11 bases between. Written as DNA, the CDR3 is TGTGCCAGCAGCGTAGATGGACTCGGTACTGAAGCTTTCTTT. Its protein product is CASSVDGLGTEAFF. Combining the CDR3 with reference TRBV9 and TRBJ1-1 gives the whole variable domain DSGVTQTPKHLITATGQRVTLRCSPRSGDLSVYWYQQSLDQGLQFLIQYYNGEERAKGNILERFSAQQFPDLHSELNLSSLELGDSALYFCASSVDGLGTEAFFGQGTRLTVV.

The chain recombines TRBV6-5 with TRBJ1-1; 9 bases line up with TRBD1. The CDR3 is made up of 14 amino acids. J gave up 7 bases and V 5 bases, and 8 bases lay outside the gene matches. Germline-derived CDR1 and CDR2 are MNHEY and SVGAGI. CDR3 protein: CASSPTGGWSEAFF. CDR3 DNA: TGTGCCAGCAGTCCAACAGGGGGCTGGAGTGAAGCTTTCTTT.

The chain recombines TRBV27 with TRBJ2-3; 7 bases agree with TRBD2. CDR3 length: 16 residues. Losses at the gene ends were 5 bases for V and 0 bases for J; bases not matched to a gene: 8. Germline V lookup: CDR1 MNHEY, CDR2 SMNVEV (reference sequence). The CDR3 reads CASSARAGLSTDTQYF. Written as DNA, the CDR3 is TGTGCCAGCAGTGCGAGAGCGGGACTTAGCACAGATACGCAGTATTTT.

J is TRBJ1-1 and V is TRBV7-8; D is unresolved. Trimming shortened V by 1 base and J by 8 bases, and 17 bases separated the two germline ends. Germline CDR1 and CDR2: SGHVS and FQNEAQ. The length of the CDR3 is 15 residues. The CDR3 sequence is CASSLERGPVVEAFF. The CDR3 DNA follows: TGTGCCAGCAGCTTAGAACGTGGCCCCGTTGTAGAAGCTTTCTTT.

V and J are TRBV7-9 and TRBJ2-1; TRBD2 matches at 11 bases. Germline CDR1 and CDR2: SEHNR and FQNEAQ (reference sequence). This CDR3 region has 15 residues. V lost 5 bases, J lost 6 bases, and 6 bases stayed unmatched. The CDR3 DNA is TGTGCCAGCAGCCTGGCGACTAGCGGGGTCAATGAGCAGTTCTTC. Translated: CASSLATSGVNEQFF.

This clone was seen a single time. The genes are TRBV19 and TRBJ1-1; D gene unclear. The CDR3 runs 14 residues. The V and J ends lost 5 bases and 5 bases respectively, with 15 bases between them. In germline, CDR1 is LNHDA, CDR2 SQIVND (reference sequence). This CDR3 is CASSPVPGSTEAFF. In DNA form, the CDR3 reads TGTGCCAGTAGTCCCGTCCCGGGATCAACTGAAGCTTTCTTT.

This sequence joins TRBV5-1 and TRBJ2-3; D uncertain. Germline V gives CDR1 SGHRS, CDR2 YFSETQ. The CDR3 spans 14 residues. Trimming pared 0 bases from V and 2 bases from J, leaving 7 bases between. CDR3 bases: TGCGCCAGCAGCTTGGAGTCTAACACAGATACGCAGTATTTT. Translation gives CASSLESNTDTQYF.

J is TRBJ1-1 and V is TRBV6-1; D might be TRBD1 (5 bases). The CDR3 is 11 residues long. CDR1 and CDR2 (germline): MNHNS, SASEGT. V lost 8 bases and J lost 5, with 9 bases in between. CDR3 protein: CASGQGTEAFF. The CDR3 bases are TGTGCCAGCGGCCAGGGTACTGAAGCTTTCTTT.

CDR3 coding DNA: TGTGCCAGCAGGGCTACTAGCGGGAGATGGGAGACCCAGTACTTC. Its protein is CASRATSGRWETQYF. The chain is built from TRBV11-2 and TRBJ2-5, with 11 nucleotides matching TRBD2. V trimming: 6 bases; J trimming: 5 bases; junction bases outside the gene matches: 8. The germline CDR1 and CDR2 sequences are SGHAT and FQNNGV. There are 15 residues in the CDR3.

The V call is TRBV23-1, the J call TRBJ1-2; D is undetermined. TRBV23-1 is treated as an ORF (open reading frame) with a function not yet certain. The CDR3 has 12 amino acids. V lost 8 bases, J lost 3 bases, and 10 bases lay in between. The CDR3 bases are TGCGCCAGCGCACCTAAGTACTATGGCTACACCTTC. Its translation is CASAPKYYGYTF.

V usage is TRBV11-2 and J usage is TRBJ1-4; D is undetermined. Germline V gives CDR1 SGHAT, CDR2 FQNNGV. V lost 4 bases, J lost 8 bases, and 14 bases lay in between. The CDR3 has 14 amino acids. The CDR3 sequence is CASSSGPRAEKLFF. The CDR3 DNA follows: TGTGCCAGCAGCTCCGGGCCGAGGGCGGAAAAACTGTTTTTT.

V and J are TRBV9 and TRBJ2-1; 10 bases are a match to TRBD2. V lost 1 base and J lost 7; bases outside the gene matches: 5. Germline V lookup: CDR1 SGDLS, CDR2 YYNGEE. The CDR3 loop spans 15 amino acids. This CDR3 reads CASSVSGGAFNEQFF. The CDR3, as DNA: TGTGCCAGCAGCGTAAGCGGGGGGGCCTTTAATGAGCAGTTCTTC.

The chain links TRBV27 to TRBJ2-1, with D perhaps TRBD2 (6 bases). Germline CDR1 is MNHEY and CDR2 is SMNVEV (reference sequence). V was cut by 7 bases and J by 2 bases, with 12 bases left in between. The CDR3 is 14 amino acids. The DNA for the CDR3 is TGTGCCAGCATGGGAGGCGGGGCCTACAATGAGCAGTTCTTC. Translated: CASMGGGAYNEQFF.

This chain joins TRBV9 and TRBJ2-7, with 10 bases lining up with TRBD1. Per the germline V gene, CDR1 is SGDLS and CDR2 is YYNGEE. With 0 bases clipped from V and 7 bases from J, the junction kept 4 bases outside the gene matches. The CDR3 contains 14 residues. The CDR3 is CASSVGQGAVEQYF. The DNA of the CDR3 is TGTGCCAGCAGCGTAGGACAGGGGGCGGTGGAGCAGTACTTC.

This clone occurred a few times. This sequence joins TRBV28 and TRBJ1-5; the D gene is possibly TRBD1 (6 bases). Trimming left V 4 bases short and J 5 bases short, with 9 bases between. Germline CDR1 and CDR2: MDHEN and SYDVKM. This CDR3 has 13 residues. The chain's CDR3 is CASSSPGDQPQHF. CDR3 DNA sequence: TGTGCCAGCAGTTCTCCAGGGGATCAGCCCCAGCATTTT.

This chain uses TRBV10-1 with TRBJ2-7, with 9 bases that match TRBD2. Germline-derived CDR1 and CDR2 are WNHNN and SYGVQD (reference sequence). Unmatched junction bases numbered 9, after V lost 6 bases and J lost 3 bases. The CDR3 is made up of 15 amino acids. The CDR3 sequence is CASRRLAGRDYEQYF. The CDR3 DNA sequence: TGCGCCAGCAGGCGGCTAGCGGGGCGCGACTACGAGCAGTACTTC.

The rearrangement joins TRBV10-3 to TRBJ2-2, with 9 bases fitting TRBD1. Germline loops: CDR1 ENHRY, CDR2 SYGVKD. The CDR3 consists of 16 residues. With 0 bases clipped from V and 3 bases from J, the junction kept 2 bases outside the gene matches. The CDR3 sequence is CAISESRQGDTGELFF. The CDR3 bases are TGTGCCATCAGTGAGTCGAGACAGGGGGACACCGGGGAGCTGTTTTTT.

This clone has only one observation. One junction end does not reproduce the germline sequence, and a read error may be involved. V and J are TRBV19 and TRBJ1-5; D is ambiguous. The V gene's germline CDR1 is LNHDA and CDR2 SQIVND (reference sequence). The CDR3 has 15 residues. CDR3 amino acids: CASSIGSGSNQPQHF. The CDR3, as DNA: TGTGCCAGTAGCATAGGGAGCGGTAGCAATCAGCCCCAGCATTTT.

V is TRBV27 and J is TRBJ2-6; D may be TRBD1 (6 bases). The germline V gene encodes CDR1 MNHEY and CDR2 SMNVEV (reference sequence). This CDR3 has 17 residues. V was shortened by 5 bases and J by 2 bases, with 16 bases between the two germline ends. The CDR3: CASSDYGTQTGANVLTF. The DNA for the CDR3 is TGTGCCAGCAGTGACTACGGGACACAGACTGGGGCCAACGTCCTGACTTTC.

The V and J genes are TRBV7-6 and TRBJ2-1, with 8 bases that match TRBD1. Germline CDR1 and CDR2: SGHVS and FNYEAQ. There are 18 residues in the CDR3. V lost 2 bases to trimming and J lost 5 bases; unmatched junction nucleotides: 14. CDR3 nucleotide sequence: TGTGCCAGCAGCTTAACCCCTCCCGACAGGGGTTTCAACAATGAGCAGTTCTTC. Residues: CASSLTPPDRGFNNEQFF.